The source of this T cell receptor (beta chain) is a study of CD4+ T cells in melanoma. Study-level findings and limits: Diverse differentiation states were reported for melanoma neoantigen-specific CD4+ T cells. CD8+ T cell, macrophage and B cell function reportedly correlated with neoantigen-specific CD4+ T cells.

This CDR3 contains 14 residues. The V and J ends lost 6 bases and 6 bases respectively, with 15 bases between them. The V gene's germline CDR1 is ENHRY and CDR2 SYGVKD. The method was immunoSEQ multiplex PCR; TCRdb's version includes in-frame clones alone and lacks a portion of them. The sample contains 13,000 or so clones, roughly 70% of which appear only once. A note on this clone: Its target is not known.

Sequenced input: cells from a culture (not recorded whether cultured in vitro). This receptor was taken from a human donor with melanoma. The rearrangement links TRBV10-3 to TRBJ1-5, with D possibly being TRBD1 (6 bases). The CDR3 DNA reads TGTGCCATCAGCACACAGGGTCCGGGTCAGCCCCAGCATTTT. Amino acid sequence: CAISTQGPGQPQHF.